These 21 T cell receptor beta chains share one sample of origin, sequenced in a study of blood T cell repertoires in COVID-19. TCRdb's copy holds only in-frame clones and misses some; the assay was immunoSEQ multiplex PCR. The table shows under 450,000 clones, with approximately 93% occurring only once. The material sequenced was PBMCs or T cells enriched from blood (not recorded which). These receptors were taken from a woman aged 40 to 50 who had been exposed to COVID-19.

The chain is built from TRBV7-3 and TRBJ2-1; weak D call: TRBD1 (5 bases). This CDR3 contains 13 residues. Germline CDR1 is SGHTA and CDR2 is FQGTGA. Trimming took off 5 bases at V and 4 bases at J, with 9 bases between the two ends. The DNA for the CDR3 is TGTGCCAGCAGCCCCGCAGGGTACAATGAGCAGTTCTTC. This gives the protein CASSPAGYNEQFF.

This sequence joins TRBV24-1 and TRBJ2-7, with 8 bases identical to TRBD2. This CDR3 is 13 amino acids long. Germline CDR1 reads KGHDR; CDR2 reads SFDVKD. With V trimmed by 10 bases and J by 2 bases, 6 bases remained unmatched. The CDR3 coding sequence is TGTGCCACATCCGGGGGGGGAGCCTACGAGCAGTACTTC. It translates to CATSGGGAYEQYF.

This clone was seen once. CDR3 bases: TGTGCCAGCAGTGATGGTCTCAGGGGGCCGAACACTGAAGCTTTCTTT. Translation gives CASSDGLRGPNTEAFF. The rearrangement links TRBV6-1 to TRBJ1-1, with TRBD1 matching 8 bases. Germline V CDR1 and CDR2: MNHNS, SASEGT. The V gene end was trimmed by 3 bases and the J gene end by 1 base; junction bases not matched to a gene: 7. The CDR3 is 16 residues long.

The CDR3 sequence is CASSERSGLEAFF. The CDR3 nucleotides are TGCGCCAGCAGTGAGAGATCAGGACTTGAAGCTTTCTTT. The gene calls are TRBV10-1 and TRBJ1-1, with D unresolved. The CDR3 is 13 residues long. Germline V gives CDR1 WNHNN, CDR2 SYGVQD (reference sequence). V dropped 2 bases and J dropped 7 bases, with 11 bases sitting between them.

The chain is built from TRBV2 and TRBJ1-2; D remains ambiguous. V was pared by 3 bases and J by 4 bases, with 12 bases between. Germline assignment: CDR1 SNHLY and CDR2 FYNNEI. The CDR3 has 14 residues. The chain's CDR3 is CASSEGRRGYGYTF. CDR3 coding DNA: TGTGCCAGCAGTGAGGGCAGGCGGGGCTATGGCTACACCTTC.

This clone was detected a few times. V usage is TRBV27 and J usage is TRBJ1-1, with D maybe TRBD1 (5 bases). Per the germline V gene, CDR1 is MNHEY and CDR2 is SMNVEV (reference sequence). The CDR3 loop spans 15 amino acids. V dropped 2 bases and J dropped 0 bases, with 10 bases sitting between them. CDR3 sequence reads: CASSLRGNMNTEAFF. The CDR3 DNA reads as TGTGCCAGCAGTTTACGGGGGAATATGAACACTGAAGCTTTCTTT.

V is TRBV25-1 and J is TRBJ1-2; 12 positions match TRBD1. V was pared by 3 bases and J by 8 bases, with 10 bases of the junction left unmatched. The CDR3 totals 16 residues. Germline assignment: CDR1 MGHDK and CDR2 SYGVNS. This chain's CDR3 is CASSDRGQGAPKGYTF. CDR3 DNA: TGTGCCAGCAGTGACCGGGGACAGGGGGCGCCGAAAGGCTACACCTTC.

V gene TRBV7-3 combines with J gene TRBJ1-1; TRBD1 matches at 8 bases. Germline CDR1 and CDR2: SGHTA and FQGTGA. CDR3 length equals 15 residues. V shed 5 bases, J shed 4 bases, and the junction held 9 bases outside the gene matches. Here the CDR3 DNA reads TGTGCCAGCAGCCGGGATACAGGGGGGCCCACTGAAGCTTTCTTT. Amino acids: CASSRDTGGPTEAFF.

The chain links TRBV10-3 to TRBJ2-1; 14 bases map to TRBD2. Germline values: CDR1 ENHRY, CDR2 SYGVKD. This CDR3 has 15 amino acids. Germline trimming cut 6 bases from V and 9 bases from J; bases unmatched to any gene: 7. The CDR3: CAISMTSGGASEQFF. The CDR3 DNA sequence: TGTGCCATCAGCATGACTAGCGGGGGGGCCAGTGAGCAGTTCTTC.

The chain recombines TRBV24-1 with TRBJ2-1; 12 bases map to TRBD2. V dropped 4 bases and J dropped 4; count of bases not matched to a gene: 4. The CDR3 runs to 16 residues. Germline V gene sequence: CDR1 KGHDR, CDR2 SFDVKD. CDR3 loop: CATSDFTSGGYNEQFF. DNA for the CDR3: TGTGCCACCAGTGACTTTACTAGCGGGGGGTACAATGAGCAGTTCTTC.

V usage is TRBV27 and J usage is TRBJ2-2, with D possibly being TRBD1 (5 bases). Trimming removed 5 bases at V and 0 bases at J, with 10 bases between. The CDR3 has 15 amino acids. CDR1 and CDR2 from the germline V gene are MNHEY and SMNVEV (reference sequence). The CDR3 spells CASSHRQTNTGELFF. CDR3 coding DNA: TGTGCCAGCAGTCACAGACAGACGAACACCGGGGAGCTGTTTTTT.

The chain links TRBV12-5 to TRBJ2-7, with D unresolved. V lost 6 bases and J 4 bases, leaving 4 bases between the germline ends. Germline loops: CDR1 LGHNT, CDR2 FRNRAP. The CDR3 loop spans 10 amino acids. The CDR3 loop is CASGIYEQYF. DNA for the CDR3: TGTGCTAGTGGCATTTACGAGCAGTACTTC.

The chain recombines TRBV27 with TRBJ2-7; D perhaps matches TRBD1 (5 bases). The V gene lost 4 bases and the J gene lost 0 bases, with 10 bases spanning the gap. The CDR3 totals 14 residues. Germline V gene sequence: CDR1 MNHEY, CDR2 SMNVEV (reference sequence). CDR3 DNA: TGTGCCAGCAGTTCGGACACCCTCTCCTACGAGCAGTACTTC. It yields the protein CASSSDTLSYEQYF.

A note on this clone: The same CDR3 is also encoded by other DNA sequences in this sample. The rearrangement links TRBV19 to TRBJ1-5; 8 bases fit TRBD1. Trimming at V came to 6 bases and at J to 2 bases, leaving 3 bases not matched to a gene. The CDR3 spans 14 residues. Looked up from germline, CDR1 is LNHDA and CDR2 is SQIVND (reference sequence). For the CDR3, the DNA is TGTGCCAGTAGAAACAGGGGGGGCAATCAGCCCCAGCATTTT. Residues: CASRNRGGNQPQHF.

The V call is TRBV29-1, the J call TRBJ2-7, with TRBD1 matching 12 bases. The germline V gene encodes CDR1 SQVTM and CDR2 ANQGSEA. The V gene end was trimmed by 4 bases and the J gene end by 6 bases; junction bases not matched to a gene: 7. This CDR3 region has 14 residues. CDR3 nucleotide sequence: TGCAGCGTTGCTTTTGGGACAGGGGGCAGCGAGCAGTACTTC. This codes for CSVAFGTGGSEQYF.

The CDR3 bases are TGTGCCAGCAGTCCAATACAGGGTTTGGGCAATCAGCCCCAGCATTTT. Protein product: CASSPIQGLGNQPQHF. V and J are TRBV28 and TRBJ1-5; D may be TRBD1 (6 bases). With 5 bases removed from V and 2 bases from J, the gap between germline ends came to 16 bases. Germline V gene data show CDR1 as MDHEN and CDR2 as SYDVKM. This CDR3 is built from 16 residues.

This clone appeared a few times. The V and J genes are TRBV9 and TRBJ1-2, with TRBD1 identical over 7 bases. V dropped 0 bases and J dropped 4; count of bases not matched to a gene: 6. Germline V gene sequence: CDR1 SGDLS, CDR2 YYNGEE. This CDR3 is 15 amino acids long. The CDR3 is CASSVGGRGTYGYTF. The CDR3 DNA reads as TGTGCCAGCAGCGTAGGGGGCAGGGGGACCTATGGCTACACCTTC.

The V and J genes are TRBV7-2 and TRBJ1-3; 8 nucleotides agree with TRBD1. CDR1 and CDR2 (germline): SGHTA, FQGNSA. The CDR3 length is 15 residues. J lost 4 bases, V lost 5 bases, and 7 bases had no gene match. The CDR3 sequence: CASSQDRVEGNTIYF. Written as DNA, the CDR3 is TGTGCCAGCAGCCAGGACAGGGTGGAGGGAAACACCATATATTTT.

CDR3 DNA: TGTGCCAGCAGTTCGACAGGACTCTATGGCTACACCTTC. Protein sequence: CASSSTGLYGYTF. V usage is TRBV12-3 or TRBV12-4 and J usage is TRBJ1-2; tentatively, D is TRBD1 (6 bases). This CDR3 has 13 residues. V was clipped by 4 bases and J by 4 bases, with 10 bases between them.

This sequence joins TRBV7-9 and TRBJ2-6; the match to TRBD2 covers 7 bases. Trimming at V came to 5 bases and at J to 2 bases, leaving 6 bases not matched to a gene. This CDR3 contains 16 residues. Germline V gene data show CDR1 as SEHNR and CDR2 as FQNEAQ (reference sequence). The CDR3 loop is CASSPREGTGANVLTF. CDR3 DNA sequence: TGTGCCAGCAGCCCCAGGGAGGGAACTGGGGCCAACGTCCTGACTTTC.

The J gene is TRBJ2-1, the V gene TRBV27; D is perhaps TRBD2 (6 bases). The ends were cut back, 6 bases at V and 2 bases at J, with 14 bases in the middle. Germline lookup yields CDR1 MNHEY and CDR2 SMNVEV (reference sequence). The CDR3 is made up of 15 amino acids. The CDR3 spells CASRNRGSTYNEQFF. The DNA of the CDR3 is TGTGCCAGCAGGAATCGGGGGTCGACCTACAATGAGCAGTTCTTC.